This T cell receptor (beta chain) was identified in a study of spatial heterogeneity in lung cancer. On the study more broadly: Alpha-chain sequences were consistently detected in smaller numbers than beta-chain sequences. Study-level points and caveats: The study found that expanded intratumoral alpha and beta TCR counts tracked tumor mutation counts.

Stated time point: sample taken at primary tumor resection. Donation came from about 72 patients with untreated early-stage non-small cell lung cancer. V was shortened by 1 base and J by 4 bases, with 5 bases between the two germline ends. Looked up from germline, CDR1 is SGHTA and CDR2 is FQGNSA. There are 12 residues in the CDR3. As to this clonotype: What it recognizes is unknown.

TCRdb re-called the 5' RACE reads through MiXCR, storing one row per CDR3 protein. The data contain about 9,600 distinct CDR3 sequences, approximately 12% of them seen just once; the ten biggest clones take up roughly a tenth. The V call is TRBV7-2, the J call TRBJ2-7, with unresolved D. This clonotype was obtained from a male donor with early-stage non-small cell lung cancer. The sequencing here drew on lung tumor tissue, taken at surgery. The CDR3 here is CASSLVEYEQYF. CDR3 coding DNA: TGTGCCAGCAGCTTAGTCGAATACGAGCAGTACTTC.